This T cell receptor beta chain was sequenced for a study of PD-L1 blockade in urothelial cancer. In the study overall: Patients' prior chemotherapy regimens numbered 0 to 3. Study conclusions and caveats: Blood TCR clonality below the median before treatment was a predictor of better survival.

Each PCR had synthetic TCR analog templates added to it as a spike-in. TCRdb's copy holds only in-frame clones and misses some; the assay was immunoSEQ multiplex PCR. The repertoire holds about 72,000 clones, about 90% seen once, with about 15% in the top ten. About this clone itself: Its cognate antigen is unknown.

Sample time point: pretreatment peripheral blood. Pretreatment sampling and on-treatment sampling together yielded between 1 and 8 samples for each patient. V lost 8 bases to trimming and J lost 3 bases, with 11 bases between them. Germline lookup yields CDR1 MDHEN and CDR2 SYDVKM. The CDR3 length is 13 residues. The TCR originated in a man aged 55 to 70 with urothelial cancer. Here the sequenced sample was PBMCs, taken around atezolizumab (anti-PD-L1) treatment. The chain recombines TRBV28 with TRBJ1-5, with D possibly being TRBD1 (5 bases). DNA of the CDR3: TGTGCCAGCGCCGGACAAGCCAATCAGCCCCAGCATTTT. Its protein product is CASAGQANQPQHF.